The 19 T cell receptor beta chains given below trace back to one sample, sequenced in a study of tumor and adjacent non-tumor tissue in lung cancer. No cell sorting was done before RNA was extracted from the tissue. Three rounds of nested PCR, following a modified ARM-PCR protocol, produced the TCRbeta library. TCRdb recomputed calls from the multiplex PCR reads with MiXCR, one row per CDR3 protein. This table has roughly 200,000 distinct CDR3 sequences, 70% to 75% appearing once. What was sequenced was lung tumor tissue. The receptor source for this set is a man between 60 and 70 years old with non-small cell lung cancer.

Worth noting for this clonotype: This may come from a read error, since a much larger clone is one base off. V gene TRBV20-1 combines with J gene TRBJ2-7; unclear D gene. The length of the CDR3 is 13 residues. V lost 5 bases, J lost 0 bases, and 11 bases lay in between. Germline V gives CDR1 DFQATT, CDR2 SNEGSKA (reference sequence). The CDR3 coding sequence is TGCAGTGCTGGAGTGGCGAGCTCCTACGAGCAGTACTTC. Protein: CSAGVASSYEQYF.

The chain joins TRBV6-1 to TRBJ1-2; a possible D gene is TRBD1 (6 bases). This CDR3 has 15 residues. The germline V and J ends were trimmed by 0 bases and 5 bases, with 13 bases remaining between them. CDR1 and CDR2 from the germline V gene are MNHNS and SASEGT. The CDR3 sequence is CASSEALTGSYGYTF. The CDR3 region has the DNA TGTGCCAGCAGTGAAGCGCTGACAGGCTCTTATGGCTACACCTTC.

This clonotype occurred a few times. Here the CDR3 reads CASSQELGGYEQYF. The CDR3 bases are TGTGCCAGCAGCCAAGAGTTAGGGGGCTACGAGCAGTACTTC. The V call is TRBV4-2, the J call TRBJ2-7, with a tentative D call TRBD1 (6 bases). Germline CDR1 LGHNA, CDR2 YNFKEQ. The germline V and J ends were trimmed by 0 bases and 3 bases, with 9 bases remaining between them. The CDR3 covers 14 residues.

The chain couples TRBV12-3 or TRBV12-4 to TRBJ2-5; 12 bases match TRBD2. The V segment lost 3 bases and the J segment 8 bases; nucleotides outside the gene matches: 10. This CDR3 has 16 amino acids. CDR3 sequence reads: CASSFRLAGAVETQYF. Written as DNA, the CDR3 is TGTGCCAGCAGTTTCAGACTAGCGGGAGCGGTAGAAACCCAGTACTTC.

This clonotype was detected ten times or more. V and J are TRBV29-1 and TRBJ2-6, with TRBD1 matching 9 bases. CDR3 length: 16 amino acids. Unmatched junction bases numbered 4, after V lost 4 bases and J lost 0 bases. CDR1 is SQVTM, CDR2 ANQGSEA, per germline. CDR3 nucleotide sequence: TGCAGCGTTGTAGGACAGGGGCACTCTGGGGCCAACGTCCTGACTTTC. Its protein product is CSVVGQGHSGANVLTF.

For this clonotype: A junction boundary mismatches the germline segment, possibly from a read error. The rearrangement links TRBV30 to TRBJ1-4; a weak D match, TRBD1 (5 bases). Per germline, CDR1 GTSNPN and CDR2 SVGIG (reference sequence). CDR3 size: 14 residues. The CDR3 here is CVWSDTGRGEELFF. CDR3 DNA sequence: TGTGTCTGGAGTGACACGGGAAGGGGCGAAGAACTGTTTTTT. Based on the CDR3 plus reference TRBV30 and TRBJ1-4, the full variable domain is SQTIHQWPATLVQPVGSPLSLECTVEGTSNPNLYWYRQAAGRGLQLLFYSVGIGQISSEVPQNLSASRPQDRQFILSSKKLLLSDSGFYLCVWSDTGRGEELFFGSGTQLSVL.

This clonotype showed up many times. This rearrangement joins TRBV5-6 to TRBJ2-5; D unresolved. V lost 4 bases and J 4 bases, leaving 20 bases between the germline ends. CDR1 and CDR2 from the germline V gene are SGHDT and YYEEEE. This CDR3 region has 16 residues. Written as DNA, the CDR3 is TGTGCCAGCAGCGGTGGCCGGGTCTCCCGAGGAGAGACCCAGTACTTC. This sequence encodes CASSGGRVSRGETQYF.

About this clonotype: Mismatch with germline at one junction end may stem from a read error. The rearrangement joins TRBV4-2 to TRBJ2-7, with a tentative D call TRBD2 (6 bases). CDR1 is LGHNA, CDR2 YNFKEQ, per germline. The CDR3 runs to 15 residues. The CDR3 DNA reads TGTGCCATCAGCCCTCCGGGAGTGCACTCCTACGAGCAGTACTTC. It translates to CAISPPGVHSYEQYF.

This chain links TRBV24-1 with TRBJ2-1; D not certain. Germline CDR1 is KGHDR and CDR2 is SFDVKD. V lost 4 bases and J lost 1, with 16 bases in between. CDR3 size: 17 residues. The CDR3 bases are TGTGCCACCAGTGAAGGCTTCAGCACTGAGTCCTACAATGAGCAGTTCTTC. Translation: CATSEGFSTESYNEQFF.

This clonotype has a handful of counts. A much bigger clone sits one base away, suggesting this may be a read error. The V gene is TRBV20-1, the J gene TRBJ1-5; a possible D gene is TRBD1 (6 bases). The V end lost 1 base, the J end lost 6 bases, and 13 bases lay between the germline ends. The CDR3 extends over 14 amino acids. CDR1 DFQATT and CDR2 SNEGSKA come from the germline V gene (reference sequence). CDR3 nucleotide sequence: TGCAGTGCTAGAGGGGGGGGCGCCGGTCAGCCCCAGCATTTT. It specifies CSARGGGAGQPQHF.

V and J are TRBV11-2 and TRBJ2-1; 8 nucleotides agree with TRBD2. This CDR3 is 14 amino acids long. V trimming: 5 bases; J trimming: 7 bases; junction bases outside the gene matches: 7. Germline lookup yields CDR1 SGHAT and CDR2 FQNNGV. Here the CDR3 reads CASSPAGGKNEQFF. The CDR3 nucleotides are TGTGCCAGCAGCCCGGCGGGGGGCAAAAATGAGCAGTTCTTC.

On this clonotype itself: A clone one base away is much larger, so this may be a read error. Written as DNA, the CDR3 is TGTGCCAGCAACCAAGATATCAACAGACAAGAGACCCAGTACTTC. This translates into CASNQDINRQETQYF. The V and J genes are TRBV4-2 and TRBJ2-5; D not certain. CDR1 is LGHNA and CDR2 is YNFKEQ in the germline V gene. This CDR3 comprises 15 residues.

The V and J genes are TRBV9 and TRBJ2-2; the match to TRBD2 covers 9 bases. The germline gives CDR1 SGDLS, CDR2 YYNGEE. The CDR3 has 16 amino acids. Losses at the gene ends were 4 bases for V and 3 bases for J; bases not matched to a gene: 7. DNA for the CDR3: TGTGCCAGCAGCTCCCGCCTAGCGGGATACACCGGGGAGCTGTTTTTT. This sequence encodes CASSSRLAGYTGELFF.

This clonotype was recorded a few times. The CDR3 reads CASGLVLMGGYTF. The CDR3 nucleotides read TGTGCTAGTGGTTTGGTACTGATGGGAGGCTACACCTTC. This chain uses TRBV12-5 with TRBJ1-2; D ambiguous. Germline CDR1 reads LGHNT; CDR2 reads FRNRAP. The CDR3 spans 13 residues. V was pared by 0 bases and J by 8 bases, with 10 bases between.

V and J are TRBV6-6 and TRBJ2-5, with D possibly being TRBD2 (6 bases). The CDR3 is 21 amino acids. The germline CDR1 and CDR2 sequences are MNHNY and SVGAGI (reference sequence). The V and J ends lost 2 bases and 3 bases respectively, with 31 bases between them. The CDR3: CASSYPLRSSGLLGDEETQYF. In DNA form, the CDR3 reads TGTGCCAGCAGTTACCCCCTTCGAAGCAGCGGGCTACTAGGGGACGAAGAGACCCAGTACTTC.

This clonotype was observed at least ten times. The chain links TRBV11-2 to TRBJ2-1; D gene uncertain. CDR1 is SGHAT and CDR2 is FQNNGV in the germline V gene. V lost 8 bases, J lost 6 bases, and 17 bases lay in between. This CDR3 is 14 amino acids long. In DNA form, the CDR3 reads TGTGCCAGCGCGACCTACGACGGATTCAATGAGCAGTTCTTC. It translates to CASATYDGFNEQFF.

CDR3 in DNA: TGCGCCAGCAGTGACCCGGATGACTACGAGCAGTACTTC. This translates into CASSDPDDYEQYF. This chain connects TRBV10-2 to TRBJ2-7; no clear D. This CDR3 is built from 13 residues. Trimming removed 3 bases at V and 3 bases at J, with 9 bases between. Germline V CDR1 and CDR2: WSHSY, SAAADI.

As concerns this clonotype: One end of the junction varies from germline; a read error may be responsible. The chain is built from TRBV20-1 and TRBJ2-5, with 13 bases matching TRBD2. Germline V gives CDR1 DFQATT, CDR2 SNEGSKA (reference sequence). This CDR3 contains 13 residues. Here the CDR3 DNA reads TGCAGTACTAGCAAGGGACTAGCGGGAAACCAGTACTTC. As protein: CSTSKGLAGNQYF.

Points on this clonotype: The junction departs from the called germline gene at one end, perhaps through a read error. The V call is TRBV28, the J call TRBJ1-2, with TRBD1 matching over 10 bases. This CDR3 is built from 15 residues. Germline values: CDR1 MDHEN, CDR2 SYDVKM. The CDR3 region has the DNA TGTGCCAGCGGTTTATCCTTTGACAGGGGGCTTGGCTACACCTTC. Translation: CASGLSFDRGLGYTF.